Shown below are 16 T cell receptor beta chains from a single sample sequenced in a study of T cell changes during pregnancy in multiple sclerosis. The protocol was immunoSEQ multiplex PCR, while the TCRdb copy is restricted to in-frame clones and leaves out a portion. The sample gives about 14,000 clones, about nine tenths of which show up once; about 8.7% is in the top ten. The material sequenced was CD8+ T cells from peripheral blood mononuclear cells, taken in the first trimester of pregnancy. These receptors all come from a female donor with multiple sclerosis, enrolled in a pregnancy study.

The V call is TRBV7-2, the J call TRBJ2-2; 7 bases match TRBD1. CDR1 is SGHTA, CDR2 FQGNSA, per germline. This CDR3 comprises 15 residues. V was pared by 1 base and J by 6 bases, with 5 bases of the junction left unmatched. The CDR3 region has the DNA TGTGCCAGCAGCTTAGACCGAACAGGGGCCGGGGAGCTGTTTTTT. Amino acid sequence: CASSLDRTGAGELFF. Full variable domain (outside the CDR3, taken from reference TRBV7-2 and TRBJ2-2): GAGVSQSPSNKVTEKGKDVELRCDPISGHTALYWYRQSLGQGLEFLIYFQGNSAPDKSGLPSDRFSAERTGGSVSTLTIQRTQQEDSAVYLCASSLDRTGAGELFFGEGSRLTVL.

This chain connects TRBV18 to TRBJ2-7, with a tentative D call TRBD1 (6 bases). The CDR3 has 14 amino acids. V lost 3 bases and J 3 bases, leaving 12 bases between the germline ends. Germline lookup yields CDR1 KGHSH and CDR2 LQKENI. The CDR3 DNA is TGTGCCAGCTCACCGGACAGAGAACTCTACGAGCAGTACTTC. Translated: CASSPDRELYEQYF. Looking up the rest from reference TRBV18 and TRBJ2-7 gives the full variable domain: NAGVMQNPRHLVRRRGQEARLRCSPMKGHSHVYWYRQLPEEGLKFMVYLQKENIIDESGMPKERFSAEFPKEGPSILRIQQVVRGDSAAYFCASSPDRELYEQYFGPGTRLTVT.

The chain joins TRBV27 to TRBJ1-2, with TRBD1 identical over 7 bases. V lost 6 bases and J lost 7; bases outside the gene matches: 5. CDR1 and CDR2 from the germline V gene are MNHEY and SMNVEV (reference sequence). The CDR3 runs to 12 residues. CDR3 DNA: TGTGCCAGCAGCCCGACAGGGACTGGCTACACCTTC. Translating it yields CASSPTGTGYTF.

The chain recombines TRBV30 with TRBJ1-1; 7 bases align to TRBD1. Trimming took 0 bases from V and 2 from J; bases not matched to a gene: 9. This CDR3 contains 16 residues. Germline CDR1 reads GTSNPN; CDR2 reads SVGIG (reference sequence). The CDR3 DNA is TGTGCCTGGAGTGTACTTTCTAGGACAGGCAACACTGAAGCTTTCTTT. It encodes CAWSVLSRTGNTEAFF.

This clone was counted a few times. The chain is built from TRBV5-4 and TRBJ1-2; D may be TRBD1 (5 bases). Germline V CDR1 and CDR2: SGHNT, YYREEE (reference sequence). There are 18 residues in the CDR3. V lost 6 bases, J lost 2 bases, and 26 bases lay in between. DNA of the CDR3: TGTGCCAGCACCCTCAGCTTAAGTCGGGCGGGGGACAACTATGGCTACACCTTC. Encoded protein: CASTLSLSRAGDNYGYTF. The whole variable domain, filled in from reference TRBV5-4 and TRBJ1-2, reads ETGVTQSPTHLIKTRGQQVTLRCSSQSGHNTVSWYQQALGQGPQFIFQYYREEENGRGNFPPRFSGLQFPNYSSELNVNALELDDSALYLCASTLSLSRAGDNYGYTFGSGTRLTVV.

The CDR3 DNA follows: TGTGCCAGCAGCCAATCGGGCGGGACAGGTTACGAGCAGTACTTC. Translating gives CASSQSGGTGYEQYF. The chain carries TRBV16 and TRBJ2-7; TRBD1 matches 8 bases. V dropped 0 bases and J dropped 4; count of bases not matched to a gene: 5. Germline assignment: CDR1 KGHSY and CDR2 FQNENV. This CDR3 has 15 residues. Together with reference TRBV16 and TRBJ2-7, the CDR3 gives the full variable domain: GEEVAQTPKHLVRGEGQKAKLYCAPIKGHSYVFWYQQVLKNEFKFLISFQNENVFDETGMPKERFSAKCLPNSPCSLEIQATKLEDSAVYFCASSQSGGTGYEQYFGPGTRLTVT.

The chain has TRBV27 and TRBJ2-7; weak D call: TRBD2 (7 bases). The V gene lost 9 bases and the J gene lost 3 bases, with 18 bases spanning the gap. The CDR3 spans 14 residues. Germline CDR1 MNHEY, CDR2 SMNVEV (reference sequence). This CDR3 reads CASQEAGTIYEQYF. In DNA form, the CDR3 reads TGTGCCAGTCAAGAAGCGGGGACAATCTACGAGCAGTACTTC.

This clone appeared once. Germline is not matched at one junction end, which may reflect a read error. V and J are TRBV7-7 and TRBJ2-2; 7 positions agree with TRBD1. Per germline, CDR1 SSHAT and CDR2 FNYEAQ (reference sequence). The CDR3 loop spans 16 amino acids. CDR3 in amino acids: CASSPSGTAYTGELFF. DNA of the CDR3: TGTGCTAGCAGCCCCTCCGGGACAGCATACACCGGGGAGCTGTTTTTT.

V is TRBV7-9 and J is TRBJ1-4; D gene ambiguous. The CDR3 consists of 14 residues. CDR1 SEHNR and CDR2 FQNEAQ come from the germline V gene (reference sequence). V was trimmed by 5 bases and J by 6 bases, leaving 13 bases between them. CDR3 in amino acids: CASSARSRDEKLFF. The DNA for the CDR3 is TGTGCCAGCAGCGCCCGATCCCGGGATGAAAAACTGTTTTTT.

V is TRBV4-3 and J is TRBJ2-1; 8 nucleotides agree with TRBD2. Germline loops: CDR1 LGHNA, CDR2 YSLEER. The V segment lost 7 bases and the J segment 8 bases; nucleotides outside the gene matches: 13. The CDR3 spans 15 residues. DNA for the CDR3: TGCGCCAGCATCCTCGAGAGGGGCGGGGGGCATGAGCAGTTCTTC. Translation gives CASILERGGGHEQFF.

The chain carries TRBV7-6 and TRBJ2-3; 7 positions match TRBD1. The germline V gene has CDR1 SGHVS and CDR2 FNYEAQ. With 6 bases clipped from V and 3 bases from J, the junction kept 9 bases outside the gene matches. The CDR3 has 15 residues. The CDR3 DNA follows: TGTGCCAGCAGGGTGACAGGGAAAATAACAGATACGCAGTATTTT. As protein: CASRVTGKITDTQYF.

The V call is TRBV15, the J call TRBJ2-7; D is possibly TRBD2 (6 bases). This CDR3 is 16 amino acids long. Germline CDR1 LNHNV, CDR2 YYDKDF (reference sequence). Trimming shortened V by 3 bases and J by 5 bases, and 20 bases separated the two germline ends. CDR3 DNA: TGTGCCACCAGCAGTCACCAGGGACTCCGGAGCCACGAGCAGTACTTC. Translating gives CATSSHQGLRSHEQYF.

The chain employs TRBV12-5 and TRBJ1-1; the D gene is possibly TRBD1 (5 bases). The V and J ends lost 5 bases and 4 bases respectively, with 11 bases between them. CDR1 and CDR2 (germline): LGHNT, FRNRAP. The CDR3 runs to 13 residues. CDR3 DNA sequence: TGTGCTAGTGGTCACGGGGGGAGCACTGAAGCTTTCTTT. Its translation: CASGHGGSTEAFF.

The V call is TRBV10-1, the J call TRBJ2-7; a weak D match, TRBD1 (7 bases). The CDR3 length is 12 residues. V was trimmed by 5 bases and J by 7 bases, leaving 12 bases between them. Per germline, CDR1 WNHNN and CDR2 SYGVQD (reference sequence). This chain's CDR3 is CASSPQGGEQYF. As DNA, the CDR3 is TGCGCCAGCAGTCCCCAGGGGGGTGAGCAGTACTTC.

This clone is deemed medium-sized. The chain combines TRBV5-4 with TRBJ1-1, with a possible D match to TRBD1 (5 bases). The V end lost 5 bases, the J end lost 4 bases, and 15 bases lay between the germline ends. The germline V gene encodes CDR1 SGHNT and CDR2 YYREEE (reference sequence). CDR3 size: 14 residues. CDR3 loop: CASSHHRGGTEAFF. CDR3 DNA sequence: TGTGCCAGCAGTCATCACCGCGGGGGCACTGAAGCTTTCTTT.

J is TRBJ2-5 and V is TRBV6-1, with a weak D call TRBD2 (6 bases). Trimming took 1 base from V and 13 from J, leaving 16 bases between them. CDR3 length: 13 amino acids. The V gene's germline CDR1 is MNHNS and CDR2 SASEGT. CDR3 in amino acids: CASSEGETSIWYF. The CDR3 DNA is TGTGCCAGCAGTGAAGGGGAGACTAGTATCTGGTACTTC.